These T cell receptor beta chains were read from a single sample in a study of regulatory T cells in long-lasting Graves disease. MiXCR was run by TCRdb on the multiplex PCR reads, yielding one entry per CDR3 protein. The sample has about 400,000 distinct CDR3 sequences, roughly 15% seen once. The sequencing here drew on peripheral blood mononuclear cells (PBMCs), taken at new diagnosis, from a patient treated with antithyroid drugs. The receptors here all came from a female donor with Graves disease. CDR3s include the opening cysteine and the closing phenylalanine or tryptophan. A D gene is named only where the DNA matches it firmly. Only part of the rows carry a size: once, few, many, or a class if the clone is expanded.

clone_size | d_call | j_call | v_call | cdr3_nt | cdr3_aa
many | NA | TRBJ2-1 | TRBV11-2 | TGTGCCAGCAGCTCCCTCCTCGGGGGACCTTTCAATGAGCAGTTCTTC | CASSSLLGGPFNEQFF
many | NA | TRBJ1-6 | TRBV6-1 | TGTGCCAGCAGCCTACCAATCTCCTATAATTCACCCCTCCACTTT | CASSLPISYNSPLHF
many | TRBD1 | TRBJ1-1 | TRBV27 | TGTGCCAGCAGCTTTCGGGCAGGGGGCCTCATGAACACTGAAGCTTTCTTT | CASSFRAGGLMNTEAFF
NA | NA | TRBJ2-7 | TRBV20-1 | TGCAGTGCACCTAAGGCCTACGAGCAGTACTTC | CSAPKAYEQYF
many | NA | TRBJ1-5 | TRBV12-3/TRBV12-4 | TGTGCCAGCAGCCCGTCCAAGGGGCAGCCCCAGCATTTT | CASSPSKGQPQHF
many | TRBD2 | TRBJ2-7 | TRBV20-1 | TGCAGTGCTAACCCCTCCGGACTAGCGGGAGGTGGGGTCTACGAGCAGTACTTC | CSANPSGLAGGGVYEQYF
NA | NA | TRBJ2-1 | TRBV14 | TGTGCCAGCAGCTTCGACCCCGGGACGCCTCCTAATGAGCAGTTCTTC | CASSFDPGTPPNEQFF
many | NA | TRBJ2-7 | TRBV28 | TGTGCCAGCACCATGGGGGGGGACAGCTCCTACGAGCAGTACTTC | CASTMGGDSSYEQYF
many | NA | TRBJ2-2 | TRBV7-6 | TGTGCCAGCAGCCCAGACGCCGGGGAGAGGCCGGTGGTCGCCGGGGAGCTGTTTTTT | CASSPDAGERPVVAGELFF
many | NA | TRBJ1-4 | TRBV6-1 | TGTGCCAGCACCGTCGGCACTAGGAATGAAAAACTGTTTTTT | CASTVGTRNEKLFF
NA | TRBD2 | TRBJ2-1 | TRBV5-1 | TGCGCCAGCAGCTTGGCCGGGGGGGCCTCCTACAATGAGCAGTTCTTC | CASSLAGGASYNEQFF
NA | NA | TRBJ2-5 | TRBV6-5 | TGTGCCAGCAGTTACTCCGGGACGGGGTCCAAAGAGACCCAGTACTTC | CASSYSGTGSKETQYF
many | NA | TRBJ1-2 | TRBV5-1 | TGCGCCAGCAGCTTGGCTACGGGATCTAACTATGGCTACACCTTC | CASSLATGSNYGYTF
many | TRBD1 | TRBJ2-4 | TRBV7-2 | TGTGCCAGCAGCCGTCGAACAGGGGTTGGAGCCAAAAACATTCAGTACTTC | CASSRRTGVGAKNIQYF
many | NA | TRBJ2-3 | TRBV5-1 | TGCGCCAGCCAACTAGGTCCCGTTGACACAGATACGCAGTATTTT | CASQLGPVDTDTQYF
many | NA | TRBJ1-1 | TRBV4-1 | TGCGCCAGCAGCCAAGGTACCGGGACTCAGAAGAACACTGAAGCTTTCTTT | CASSQGTGTQKNTEAFF
NA | NA | TRBJ1-6 | TRBV14 | TGTGCCAGCAGCCAAGATAGAGGAGGGGATAATAATTCACCCCTCCACTTT | CASSQDRGGDNNSPLHF
many | NA | TRBJ2-1 | TRBV3-1 | TGTGCCAGCAGCTTCGGAACGCGGGGGCCAGGCAATGAGCAGTTCTTC | CASSFGTRGPGNEQFF
many | TRBD1 | TRBJ2-5 | TRBV6-9 | TGTGCCAGCAGTTACCGTAGACAGGGAGTTCGAGAGACCCAGTACTTC | CASSYRRQGVRETQYF
NA | TRBD2 | TRBJ2-7 | TRBV13 | TGTGCCAGCAGCTTCCGGGGGGGGGCCGAACGCGAGCAGTACTTC | CASSFRGGAEREQYF
many | NA | TRBJ1-5 | TRBV2 | TGTGCCAGCAGTCTGACAGATCCGAGCAATCAGCCCCAGCATTTT | CASSLTDPSNQPQHF
many | TRBD2 | TRBJ2-1 | TRBV27 | TGTGCCAGCAGTTGGGTCGCTAGCGGGGGATACAATGAGCAGTTCTTC | CASSWVASGGYNEQFF
many | NA | TRBJ2-5 | TRBV28 | TGTGCCAGCAGTTGGGGGGCGAAAGACCAAGAGACCCAGTACTTC | CASSWGAKDQETQYF
many | TRBD1 | TRBJ2-5 | TRBV7-2 | TGTGCCAGCAGCTTAGACAGGGGAGCAGAGACCCAGTACTTC | CASSLDRGAETQYF
NA | NA | TRBJ2-7 | TRBV28 | TGTGCCAGCAGTACCGGGACTGACGACTCCTACGAGCAGTACTTC | CASSTGTDDSYEQYF
many | TRBD1 | TRBJ2-1 | TRBV19 | TGTGCCAGTGGGACAGGGGGTGACAATGAGCAGTTCTTC | CASGTGGDNEQFF
few | NA | TRBJ2-1 | TRBV18 | TGTGCCAGCTCACGCCCCATCGGGGCCTGGCGCGATGAGCAGTTCTTC | CASSRPIGAWRDEQFF
few | NA | TRBJ1-6 | TRBV20-1 | TGCAGTGCGCCATTGGGGGGAGTTAAGGATCCACCCCTCCACTTT | CSAPLGGVKDPPLHF
few | NA | TRBJ1-1 | TRBV7-9 | TGTGCCAGCATCCCTGGAGGGTTGCACACTGAAGCTTTCTTT | CASIPGGLHTEAFF
many | NA | TRBJ1-1 | TRBV27 | TGTGCCAGCAGGACATACACTGAAGCTTTCTTT | CASRTYTEAFF
NA | NA | TRBJ2-1 | TRBV10-3 | TGTGCCATTCTAAGGAGTTCAGATAATGAGCAGTTCTTC | CAILRSSDNEQFF
NA | TRBD1 | TRBJ1-1 | TRBV18 | TGTGCCAGCACCCGACAGGGGGTGAACACTGAAGCTTTCTTT | CASTRQGVNTEAFF
many | NA | TRBJ2-5 | TRBV10-2 | TGCGCCACGCGCCCCTTAACAGGGACGGGGGAGACCCAGTACTTC | CATRPLTGTGETQYF
few | NA | TRBJ1-6 | TRBV11-2 | TGTGCCAGCAGAATTACCGGGGATTCACCCCTCCACTTT | CASRITGDSPLHF
NA | TRBD1 | TRBJ2-7 | TRBV27 | TGTGCCAGTAGGACCCTACTACCGACAGGGATCTCCTACGAGCAGTACTTC | CASRTLLPTGISYEQYF
many | NA | TRBJ2-2 | TRBV6-1 | TGTGCCAGCAGTAATTTACAGGGCACCGGGGAGCTGTTTTTT | CASSNLQGTGELFF
many | NA | TRBJ1-5 | TRBV24-1 | TGTGCCACCAGGGGGACTCCCAATCAGCCCCAGCATTTT | CATRGTPNQPQHF
many | NA | TRBJ1-1 | TRBV7-9 | TGTGCCAGCAGCTTACGGAAGAACACTGAAGCTTTCTTT | CASSLRKNTEAFF
NA | TRBD2 | TRBJ2-1 | TRBV6-2/TRBV6-3 | TGTGCCAGCAGAACTAGCGGTCAATACAATGAGCAGTTCTTC | CASRTSGQYNEQFF
many | TRBD1 | TRBJ1-1 | TRBV5-1 | TGCGCCAGCAGCTTGGCCAACGCGGGACAGGGGGTTGAAGCTTTCTTT | CASSLANAGQGVEAFF
many | NA | TRBJ2-5 | TRBV2 | TGTGCCAGCAGTGAAAGTGGCAGGGAACAAGAGACCCAGTACTTC | CASSESGREQETQYF
many | NA | TRBJ2-5 | TRBV20-1 | TGCAGTGCTAGAGATGAGGAGTACCAAGAGACCCAGTACTTC | CSARDEEYQETQYF
NA | NA | TRBJ2-1 | TRBV29-1 | TGCAGCGTTGGAGGCGGGGGCGGCAACAATGAGCAGTTCTTC | CSVGGGGGNNEQFF
few | NA | TRBJ2-3 | TRBV24-1 | TGTGCCACCAGCGCCACAGGGCAAGATACGCAGTATTTT | CATSATGQDTQYF
many | TRBD2 | TRBJ2-5 | TRBV5-1 | TGCGCCAGCAGTACCTTAGCGGGAGCAGGGACCCAGTACTTC | CASSTLAGAGTQYF
many | TRBD1 | TRBJ1-1 | TRBV12-5 | TGTGCTAGTGGACCGAGACCGGGACAGAGAGACACTGAAGCTTTCTTT | CASGPRPGQRDTEAFF
many | NA | TRBJ1-2 | TRBV27 | TGTGCCAGCAGCGGGGGCTATGGCTACACCTTC | CASSGGYGYTF
few | NA | TRBJ1-5 | TRBV6-1 | TGTGCCAGCAGGTTAGGGAGTAGCAATCAGCCCCAGCATTTT | CASRLGSSNQPQHF
NA | NA | TRBJ2-2 | TRBV29-1 | TGCAGCGTCTGGGTGGGACAGAACACCGGGGAGCTGTTTTTT | CSVWVGQNTGELFF
many | NA | TRBJ2-7 | TRBV28 | TGTGCCAGCACCCCTCCCGGGGGAGGCTACGAGCAGTACTTC | CASTPPGGGYEQYF
NA | NA | TRBJ2-5 | TRBV6-4 | TGTGCCAGCAGTGACCCAGAGACCCAGTACTTC | CASSDPETQYF
NA | TRBD1 | TRBJ1-1 | TRBV20-1 | TGCAGTGCTAGAGATCGCGACAGGGAGGTGGCCATTCGGGGCACTGAAGCTTTCTTT | CSARDRDREVAIRGTEAFF
NA | NA | TRBJ2-5 | TRBV30 | TGTGCCTGGAGTCGTGAGGGGGGAGAGACCCAGTACTTC | CAWSREGGETQYF
few | NA | TRBJ1-2 | TRBV7-2 | TGTGCCAGCAGCTTAGTGGGAGACGGTGGCTACACCTTC | CASSLVGDGGYTF
NA | TRBD2 | TRBJ2-1 | TRBV24-1 | TGTGCCACCAGTGATTTTAGAAGCCGGACTAGCGCCCACAATGAGCAGTTCTTC | CATSDFRSRTSAHNEQFF
many | TRBD2 | TRBJ2-3 | TRBV7-9 | TGTGCCAGCAGCTGGAGGACTAGCGGGGGGACAGATACGCAGTATTTT | CASSWRTSGGTDTQYF
NA | TRBD2 | TRBJ2-5 | TRBV14 | TGTGCCAGCAGCCAAGATTCGTTAAGCGGGAGGGCCTGGAATGAGCAGTACTTC | CASSQDSLSGRAWNEQYF
many | TRBD1 | TRBJ1-2 | TRBV20-1 | TGCAGTGCTTTAGGTCTGGACAGGCGCTATGGCTACACCTTC | CSALGLDRRYGYTF